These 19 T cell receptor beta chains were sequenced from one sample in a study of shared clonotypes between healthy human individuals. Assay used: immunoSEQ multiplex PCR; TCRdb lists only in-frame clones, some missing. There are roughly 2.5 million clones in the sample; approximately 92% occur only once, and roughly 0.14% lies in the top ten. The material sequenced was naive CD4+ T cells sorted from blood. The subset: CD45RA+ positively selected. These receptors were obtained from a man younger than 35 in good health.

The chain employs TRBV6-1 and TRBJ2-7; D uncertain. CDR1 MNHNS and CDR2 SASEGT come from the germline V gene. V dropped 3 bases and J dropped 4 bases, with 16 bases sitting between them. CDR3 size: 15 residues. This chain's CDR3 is CASSEMAAQPYEQYF. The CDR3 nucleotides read TGTGCCAGCAGTGAGATGGCAGCCCAACCTTACGAGCAGTACTTC.

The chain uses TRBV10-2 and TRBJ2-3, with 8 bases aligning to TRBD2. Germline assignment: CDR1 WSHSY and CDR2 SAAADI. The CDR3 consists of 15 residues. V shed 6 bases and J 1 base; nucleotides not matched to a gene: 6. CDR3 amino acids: CASRREGPGTDTQYF. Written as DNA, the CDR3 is TGCGCCAGCAGACGGGAGGGCCCCGGCACAGATACGCAGTATTTT.

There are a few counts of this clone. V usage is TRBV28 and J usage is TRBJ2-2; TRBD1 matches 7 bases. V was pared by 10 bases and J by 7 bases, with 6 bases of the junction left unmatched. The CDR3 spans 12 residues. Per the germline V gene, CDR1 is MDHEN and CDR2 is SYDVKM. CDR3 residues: CANPGGIGELFF. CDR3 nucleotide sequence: TGTGCCAACCCAGGGGGAATCGGGGAGCTGTTTTTT.

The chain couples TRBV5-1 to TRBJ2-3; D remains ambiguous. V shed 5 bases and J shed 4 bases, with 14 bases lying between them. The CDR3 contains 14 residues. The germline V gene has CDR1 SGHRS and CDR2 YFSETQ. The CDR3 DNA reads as TGCGCCAGCAGTCAGACCTCTGGGGCAGATACGCAGTATTTT. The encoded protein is CASSQTSGADTQYF.

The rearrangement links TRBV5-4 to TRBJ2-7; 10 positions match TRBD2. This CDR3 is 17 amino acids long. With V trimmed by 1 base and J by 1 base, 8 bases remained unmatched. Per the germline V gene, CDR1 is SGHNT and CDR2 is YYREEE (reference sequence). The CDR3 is CASSLPSSGGGSYEQYF. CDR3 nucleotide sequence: TGTGCCAGCAGCTTGCCTTCTAGCGGGGGAGGGTCCTACGAGCAGTACTTC. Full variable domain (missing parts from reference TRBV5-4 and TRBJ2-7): ETGVTQSPTHLIKTRGQQVTLRCSSQSGHNTVSWYQQALGQGPQFIFQYYREEENGRGNFPPRFSGLQFPNYSSELNVNALELDDSALYLCASSLPSSGGGSYEQYFGPGTRLTVT.

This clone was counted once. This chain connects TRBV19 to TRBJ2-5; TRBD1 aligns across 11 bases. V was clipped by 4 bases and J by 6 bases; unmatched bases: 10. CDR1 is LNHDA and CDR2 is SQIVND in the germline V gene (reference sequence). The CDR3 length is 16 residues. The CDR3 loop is CASSTIGQGALKTQYF. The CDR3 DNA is TGTGCCAGTAGTACCATTGGACAGGGGGCTTTGAAGACCCAGTACTTC.

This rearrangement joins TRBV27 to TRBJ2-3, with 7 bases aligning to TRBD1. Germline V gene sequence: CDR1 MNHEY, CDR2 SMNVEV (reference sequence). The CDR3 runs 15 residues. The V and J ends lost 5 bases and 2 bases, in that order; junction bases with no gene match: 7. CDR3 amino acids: CASSPLDRNTDTQYF. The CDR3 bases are TGTGCCAGCAGTCCCCTGGACAGGAACACAGATACGCAGTATTTT.

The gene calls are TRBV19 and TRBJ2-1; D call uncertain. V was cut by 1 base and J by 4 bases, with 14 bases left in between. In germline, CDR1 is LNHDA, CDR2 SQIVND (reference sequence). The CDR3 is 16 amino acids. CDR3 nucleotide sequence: TGTGCCAGTAGTATAGTCGGCAGTCTTGTGTACAATGAGCAGTTCTTC. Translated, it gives CASSIVGSLVYNEQFF.

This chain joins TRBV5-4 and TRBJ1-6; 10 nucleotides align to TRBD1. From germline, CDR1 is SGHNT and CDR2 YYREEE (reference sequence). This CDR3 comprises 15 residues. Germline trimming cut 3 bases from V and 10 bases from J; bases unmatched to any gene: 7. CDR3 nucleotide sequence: TGTGCCAGCAGCTCAACCGGGACAGGGGCCTCACCCCTCCACTTT. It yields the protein CASSSTGTGASPLHF.

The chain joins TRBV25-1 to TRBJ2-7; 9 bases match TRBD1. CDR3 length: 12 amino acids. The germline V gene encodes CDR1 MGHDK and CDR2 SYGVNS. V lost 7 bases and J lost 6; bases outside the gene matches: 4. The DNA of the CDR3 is TGTGCCAGCACCGGGACAGGGCGCGAGCAGTACTTC. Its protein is CASTGTGREQYF.

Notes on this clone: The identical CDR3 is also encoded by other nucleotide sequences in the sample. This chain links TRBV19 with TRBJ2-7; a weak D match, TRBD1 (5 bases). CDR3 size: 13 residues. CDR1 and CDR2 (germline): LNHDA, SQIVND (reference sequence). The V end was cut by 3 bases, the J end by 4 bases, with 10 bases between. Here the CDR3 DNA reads TGTGCCAGTAGTATGGGGCAGGGTTACGAGCAGTACTTC. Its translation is CASSMGQGYEQYF.

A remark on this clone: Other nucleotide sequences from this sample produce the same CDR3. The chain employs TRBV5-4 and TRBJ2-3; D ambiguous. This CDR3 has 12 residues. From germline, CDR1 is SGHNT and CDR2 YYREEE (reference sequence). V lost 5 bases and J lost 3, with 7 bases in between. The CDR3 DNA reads TGTGCCAGCAGTAGGTCGACAGATACGCAGTATTTT. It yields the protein CASSRSTDTQYF.

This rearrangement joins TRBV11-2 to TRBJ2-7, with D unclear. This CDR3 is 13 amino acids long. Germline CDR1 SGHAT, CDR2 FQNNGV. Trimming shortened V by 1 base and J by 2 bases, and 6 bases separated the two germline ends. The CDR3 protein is CASSLAQTYEQYF. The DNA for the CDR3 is TGTGCCAGCAGCTTAGCACAGACCTACGAGCAGTACTTC.

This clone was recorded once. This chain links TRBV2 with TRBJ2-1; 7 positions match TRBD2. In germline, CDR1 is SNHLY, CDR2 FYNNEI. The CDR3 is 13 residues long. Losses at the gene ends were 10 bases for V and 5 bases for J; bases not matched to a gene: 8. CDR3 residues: CATGTTLHNEQFF. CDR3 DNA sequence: TGTGCCACCGGGACTACCCTCCACAATGAGCAGTTCTTC.

CDR3 coding DNA: TGTGCCAGCAGCGTAGACGCAAGTCCCTACAATGAGCAGTTCTTC. Protein sequence: CASSVDASPYNEQFF. The chain employs TRBV9 and TRBJ2-1; D not certain. The ends were cut back, 0 bases at V and 2 bases at J, with 9 bases in the middle. From germline, CDR1 is SGDLS and CDR2 YYNGEE. CDR3 size: 15 residues.

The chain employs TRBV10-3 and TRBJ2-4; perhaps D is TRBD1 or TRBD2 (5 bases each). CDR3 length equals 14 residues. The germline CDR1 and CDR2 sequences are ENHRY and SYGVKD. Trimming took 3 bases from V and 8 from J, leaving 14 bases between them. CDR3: CAISEPGLGDIQYF. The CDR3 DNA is TGTGCCATCAGTGAACCGGGGCTAGGGGACATTCAGTACTTC.

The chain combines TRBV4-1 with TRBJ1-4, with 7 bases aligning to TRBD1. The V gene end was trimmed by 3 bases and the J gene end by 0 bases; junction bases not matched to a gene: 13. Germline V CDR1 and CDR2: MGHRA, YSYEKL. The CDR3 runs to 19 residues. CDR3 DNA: TGCGCCAGCAGCCAGAGGCAGACAGGGAAAGAAGCAACTAATGAAAAACTGTTTTTT. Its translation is CASSQRQTGKEATNEKLFF.

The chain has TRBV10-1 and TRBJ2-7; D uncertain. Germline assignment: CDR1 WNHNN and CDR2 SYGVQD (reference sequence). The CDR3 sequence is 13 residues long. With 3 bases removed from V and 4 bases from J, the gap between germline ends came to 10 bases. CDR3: CASSEQLGYEQYF. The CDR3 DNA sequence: TGCGCCAGCAGTGAACAGTTGGGATACGAGCAGTACTTC.

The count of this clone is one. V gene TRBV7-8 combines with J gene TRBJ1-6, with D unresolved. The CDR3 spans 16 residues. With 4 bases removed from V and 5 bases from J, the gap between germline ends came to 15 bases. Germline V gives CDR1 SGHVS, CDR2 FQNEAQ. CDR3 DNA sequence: TGTGCCAGCAGCTCCGCCACCGGCGCTGATAATTCACCCCTCCACTTT. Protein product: CASSSATGADNSPLHF.